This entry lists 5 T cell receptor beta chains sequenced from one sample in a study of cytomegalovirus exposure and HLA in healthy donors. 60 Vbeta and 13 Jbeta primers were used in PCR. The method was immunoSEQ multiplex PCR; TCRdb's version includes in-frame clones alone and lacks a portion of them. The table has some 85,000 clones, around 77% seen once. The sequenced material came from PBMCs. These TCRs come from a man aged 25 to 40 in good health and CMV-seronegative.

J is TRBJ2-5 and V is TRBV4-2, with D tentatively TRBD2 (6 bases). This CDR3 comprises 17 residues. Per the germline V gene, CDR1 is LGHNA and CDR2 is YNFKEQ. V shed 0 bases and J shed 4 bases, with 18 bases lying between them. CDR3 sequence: CASSQDQGRLGGETQYF. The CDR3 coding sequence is TGTGCCAGCAGCCAAGATCAGGGCAGGTTGGGAGGAGAGACCCAGTACTTC.

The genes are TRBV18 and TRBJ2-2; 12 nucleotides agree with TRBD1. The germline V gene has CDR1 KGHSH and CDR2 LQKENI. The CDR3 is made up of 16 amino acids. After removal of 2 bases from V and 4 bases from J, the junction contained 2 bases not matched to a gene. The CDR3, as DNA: TGTGCCAGCTCACCAGGGACAGGGGGCACCACCGGGGAGCTGTTTTTT. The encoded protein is CASSPGTGGTTGELFF.

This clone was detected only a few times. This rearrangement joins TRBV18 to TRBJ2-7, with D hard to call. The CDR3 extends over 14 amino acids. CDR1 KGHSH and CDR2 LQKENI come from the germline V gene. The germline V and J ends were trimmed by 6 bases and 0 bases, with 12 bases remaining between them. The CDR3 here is CASSLDFSSYEQYF. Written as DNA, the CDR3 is TGTGCCAGCTCGTTAGATTTTAGCTCCTACGAGCAGTACTTC. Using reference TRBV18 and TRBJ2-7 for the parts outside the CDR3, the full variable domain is NAGVMQNPRHLVRRRGQEARLRCSPMKGHSHVYWYRQLPEEGLKFMVYLQKENIIDESGMPKERFSAEFPKEGPSILRIQQVVRGDSAAYFCASSLDFSSYEQYFGPGTRLTVT.

The CDR3 region is CASSLLSLGRAGTQYF. The CDR3 DNA reads as TGTGCCAGCAGCTTACTTTCTTTGGGCCGGGCGGGGACCCAGTACTTC. The V gene is TRBV7-9, the J gene TRBJ2-5; D may be TRBD2 (5 bases). CDR3 length: 16 residues. The V gene's germline CDR1 is SEHNR and CDR2 FQNEAQ (reference sequence). The V end was cut by 2 bases, the J end by 7 bases, with 20 bases between. The full variable domain, in which reference TRBV7-9 and TRBJ2-5 provide the parts outside the CDR3, is DTGVSQNPRHKITKRGQNVTFRCDPISEHNRLYWYRQTLGQGPEFLTYFQNEAQLEKSRLLSDRFSAERPKGSFSTLEIQRTEQGDSAMYLCASSLLSLGRAGTQYFGPGTRLLVL.

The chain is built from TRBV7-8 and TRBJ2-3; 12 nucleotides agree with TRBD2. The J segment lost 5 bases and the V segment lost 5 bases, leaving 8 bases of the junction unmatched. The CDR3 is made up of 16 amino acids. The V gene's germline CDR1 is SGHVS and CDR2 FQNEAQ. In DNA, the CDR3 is TGTGCCAGCAGCCCCTGGACTAGCGGGGCGGGAGATACGCAGTATTTT. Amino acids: CASSPWTSGAGDTQYF.